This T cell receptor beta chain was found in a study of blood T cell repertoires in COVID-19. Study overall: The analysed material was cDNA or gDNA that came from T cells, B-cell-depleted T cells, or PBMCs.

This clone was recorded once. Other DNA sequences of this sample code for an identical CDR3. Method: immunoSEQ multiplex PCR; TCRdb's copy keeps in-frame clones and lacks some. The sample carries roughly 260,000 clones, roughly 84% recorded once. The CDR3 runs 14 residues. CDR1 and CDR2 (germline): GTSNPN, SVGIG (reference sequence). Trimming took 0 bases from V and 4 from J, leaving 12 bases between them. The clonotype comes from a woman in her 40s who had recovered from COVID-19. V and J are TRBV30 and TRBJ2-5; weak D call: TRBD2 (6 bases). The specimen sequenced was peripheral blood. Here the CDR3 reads CAWSVTGVRETQYF. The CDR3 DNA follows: TGTGCCTGGAGTGTTACGGGAGTAAGAGAGACCCAGTACTTC.